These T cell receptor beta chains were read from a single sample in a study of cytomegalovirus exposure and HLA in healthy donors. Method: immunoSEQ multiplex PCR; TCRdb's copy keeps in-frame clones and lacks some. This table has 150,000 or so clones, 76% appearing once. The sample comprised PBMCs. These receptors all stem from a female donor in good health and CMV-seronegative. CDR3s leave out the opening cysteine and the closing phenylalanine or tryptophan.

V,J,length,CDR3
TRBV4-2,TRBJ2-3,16,ASSQDRSGAGGYNTQY
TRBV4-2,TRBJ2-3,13,ASSVRGAVADTQY
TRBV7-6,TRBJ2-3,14,ASSLGSSGGAYTQY
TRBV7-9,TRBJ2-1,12,ASSLDGRVVEQF
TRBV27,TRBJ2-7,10,ASSFAKHEQY
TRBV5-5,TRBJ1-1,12,ASSRDRGNTEAF
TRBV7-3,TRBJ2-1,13,ASSQSGPQKHEQF
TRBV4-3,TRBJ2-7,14,ASSQGRGGIRWEQY
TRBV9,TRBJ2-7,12,ASSPRQYSYEQY
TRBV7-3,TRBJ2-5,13,ASSLTGGTQETQY
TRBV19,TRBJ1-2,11,ASSTDRGGGYT
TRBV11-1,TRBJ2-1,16,ASSLGIRLAGGYNEQF
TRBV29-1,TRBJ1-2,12,SVGEPTGGDGYT
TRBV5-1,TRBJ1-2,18,ASSRQGGASSGGTNYGYT
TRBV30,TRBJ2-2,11,AWSVSTTGELF
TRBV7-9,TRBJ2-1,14,ASSSTPGQGTDEQF
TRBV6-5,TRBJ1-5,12,ASSPWTGNQPQH
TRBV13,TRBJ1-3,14,ASSFPGQGFGNTIY
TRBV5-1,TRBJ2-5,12,ASSLGLAPETQY
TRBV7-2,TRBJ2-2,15,ASSLAGSGGALGELF
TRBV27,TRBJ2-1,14,ASSFRWGLAANEQF
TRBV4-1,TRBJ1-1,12,ASSQTDSKLKAF
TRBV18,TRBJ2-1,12,ASYPTSISNEQF
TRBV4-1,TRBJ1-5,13,ASSQEYRLHQPQH
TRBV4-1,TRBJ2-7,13,ASSQFRGGPYEQY
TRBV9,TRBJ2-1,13,ASSVVGGGGNEQF
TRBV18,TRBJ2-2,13,ASYPISGGIGELF
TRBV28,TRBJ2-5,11,AQGGLATETQY
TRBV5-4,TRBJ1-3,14,ASSLGQGNSGNTIY
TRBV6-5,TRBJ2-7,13,ASSLLALAPREQY
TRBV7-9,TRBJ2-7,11,ASSLEGAYEQY
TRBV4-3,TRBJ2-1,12,ASSQEWAGNEQF
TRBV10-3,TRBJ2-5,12,ATGLAGIGETQY
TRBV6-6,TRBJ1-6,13,ASQGGTGYNSPLH
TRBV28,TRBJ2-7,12,ASGRGGASDEQY
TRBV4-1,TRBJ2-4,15,ASSQDHAGGAKNSQY